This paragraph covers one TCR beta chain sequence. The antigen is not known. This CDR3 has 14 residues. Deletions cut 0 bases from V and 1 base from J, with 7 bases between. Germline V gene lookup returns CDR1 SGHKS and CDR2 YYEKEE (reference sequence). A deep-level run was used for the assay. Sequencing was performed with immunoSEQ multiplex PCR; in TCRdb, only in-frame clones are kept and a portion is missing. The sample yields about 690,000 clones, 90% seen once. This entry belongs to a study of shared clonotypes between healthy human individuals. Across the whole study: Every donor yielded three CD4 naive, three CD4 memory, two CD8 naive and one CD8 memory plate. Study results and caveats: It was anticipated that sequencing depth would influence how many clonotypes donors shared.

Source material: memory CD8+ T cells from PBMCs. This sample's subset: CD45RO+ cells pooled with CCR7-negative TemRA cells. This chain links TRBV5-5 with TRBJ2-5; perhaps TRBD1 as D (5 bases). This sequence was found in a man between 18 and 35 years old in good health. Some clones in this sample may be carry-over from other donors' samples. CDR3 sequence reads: CASSLAGPQETQYF. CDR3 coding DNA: TGTGCCAGCAGCTTGGCAGGGCCCCAAGAGACCCAGTACTTC. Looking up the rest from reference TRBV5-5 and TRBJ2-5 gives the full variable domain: DAGVTQSPTHLIKTRGQQVTLRCSPISGHKSVSWYQQVLGQGPQFIFQYYEKEERGRGNFPDRFSARQFPNYSSELNVNALLLGDSALYLCASSLAGPQETQYFGPGTRLLVL.